Listed below are T cell receptor beta chains from one sample, sequenced in a study of cytomegalovirus exposure and HLA in healthy donors. Assay used: immunoSEQ multiplex PCR; TCRdb lists only in-frame clones, some missing. The repertoire holds 200,000 or so clones, with approximately 80% as singletons. Sample: PBMCs. These TCRs come from a woman aged 30 to 39 in good health and CMV-seronegative. CDR3s include the opening cysteine and the closing phenylalanine or tryptophan. Each record gives: J gene, V gene, D gene, clone size, CDR3 protein, CDR3 DNA. The D gene is left open where the match is weak. A clone size is listed for some rows: how often the clone was seen (once, few, many), or a class if it is expanded.

>TRBJ2-7|TRBV5-5|TRBD2|.
CASSTSGSTDEQYF
TGTGCCAGCAGCACTAGCGGGAGTACCGACGAGCAGTACTTC
>TRBJ2-5|TRBV7-2|TRBD1|.
CASSQTGLWETQYF
TGTGCCAGCAGCCAGACAGGGCTTTGGGAGACCCAGTACTTC
>TRBJ2-7|TRBV5-5|.|.
CASSLAVRFYEQYF
TGTGCCAGCAGCTTGGCGGTCAGGTTCTACGAGCAGTACTTC
>TRBJ2-3|TRBV13|.|many
CASSLGSSSTDTQYF
TGTGCCAGCAGCTTAGGCTCAAGCAGCACAGATACGCAGTATTTT
>TRBJ1-1|TRBV18|.|once
CASSPFVSSAVTEAFF
TGTGCCAGCTCACCGTTCGTAAGTAGTGCGGTCACTGAAGCTTTCTTT
>TRBJ2-3|TRBV5-1|TRBD2|.
CASSLIDSGRATDTQYF
TGCGCCAGCAGCTTAATAGATAGCGGGAGGGCCACAGATACGCAGTATTTT
>TRBJ2-7|TRBV7-9|TRBD2|.
CSSSLAGRRHFF
TGTTCCAGCAGCTTAGCGGGCAGGCGCCACTTTTTT
>TRBJ1-1|TRBV19|.|.
CASSIDRGGHTEAFF
TGTGCCAGTAGTATAGATCGGGGGGGGCACACTGAAGCTTTCTTT
>TRBJ2-7|TRBV13|TRBD2|.
CASSMGLAAYEQYF
TGTGCCAGCAGCATGGGACTAGCAGCGTACGAGCAGTACTTC
>TRBJ2-1|TRBV7-6|.|few
CASSSLPTDNEQFF
TGTGCCAGCAGCTCGCTACCAACGGACAATGAGCAGTTCTTC
>TRBJ1-4|TRBV5-1|.|.
CASSLTGYEKLFF
TGCGCCAGCAGCTTAACAGGATATGAAAAACTGTTTTTT
>TRBJ2-2|TRBV11-3|.|few
CASSLEAGATRELFF
TGTGCCAGCAGCTTAGAGGCGGGGGCAACTAGGGAGCTGTTTTTT
>TRBJ1-1|TRBV19|.|.
CASSIRGVGWDTEAFF
TGTGCCAGTAGTATCAGAGGTGTCGGTTGGGACACTGAAGCTTTCTTT
>TRBJ1-6|TRBV7-9|.|.
CASSFADNSPLHF
TGTGCCAGCAGCTTTGCGGATAATTCACCCCTCCACTTT
>TRBJ2-7|TRBV7-6|TRBD1|.
CASSRTGGSSYEQYF
TGTGCCAGCAGCCGGACAGGGGGTAGCTCCTACGAGCAGTACTTC
>TRBJ2-1|TRBV5-1|TRBD1|.
CASSLGGTGVYNEQFF
TGCGCCAGCAGCTTGGGAGGGACAGGGGTTTACAATGAGCAGTTCTTC
>TRBJ2-3|TRBV9|TRBD1|.
CASSSSTRGYDTQYF
TGTGCCAGCAGCTCCTCGACCAGGGGGTACGATACGCAGTATTTT
>TRBJ1-5|TRBV10-3|TRBD1|.
CAISGADRVGQPQHF
TGTGCCATCAGTGGGGCGGACAGGGTGGGGCAGCCCCAGCATTTT
>TRBJ2-2|TRBV30|.|.
CAWRSWRKAGELFF
TGTGCCTGGAGGTCATGGAGGAAGGCCGGGGAGCTGTTTTTT
>TRBJ1-2|TRBV10-1|TRBD1|.
CASSESDREERSYGYTF
TGCGCCAGCAGTGAGTCGGACAGGGAGGAAAGGTCCTATGGCTACACCTTC
>TRBJ1-1|TRBV10-1|TRBD1|.
CASSESNRGWTEAFF
TGCGCCAGCAGTGAGTCAAACAGGGGATGGACTGAAGCTTTCTTT
>TRBJ2-5|TRBV5-1|TRBD2|.
CASSPSSTSGGWAQYF
TGCGCCAGCAGCCCGAGTTCGACTAGCGGGGGGTGGGCCCAGTACTTC
>TRBJ1-2|TRBV5-4|TRBD1|.
CASGDTGGGANYGYTF
TGTGCCAGCGGGGATACAGGGGGCGGAGCTAACTATGGCTACACCTTC
>TRBJ2-2|TRBV27|TRBD2|.
CASSRLAGGNFGELFF
TGTGCCAGCAGTAGACTAGCGGGGGGGAACTTCGGGGAGCTGTTTTTT
>TRBJ1-5|TRBV27|TRBD1|few
CASSPWTGDQPQHF
TGTGCCAGCAGTCCTTGGACAGGGGATCAGCCCCAGCATTTT
>TRBJ2-2|TRBV29-1|TRBD2|.
CSVEAERGGELFF
TGCAGCGTTGAAGCGGAGCGGGGCGGGGAGCTGTTTTTT